The 22 T cell receptor beta chains reported below all come from one sample, sequenced in a study of blood T cell repertoires in COVID-19. Data came from immunoSEQ multiplex PCR; TCRdb stores just in-frame clones and leaves some out. The repertoire holds 95,000 to 150,000 clones, with 87% as singletons. Specimen: peripheral blood. All receptors derive from a woman aged 70-85 years with acute or convalescent COVID-19.

This CDR3 reads CSVSGAPVDTQYF. The CDR3, as DNA: TGCAGCGTTAGCGGGGCCCCCGTGGATACGCAGTATTTT. The chain joins TRBV29-1 to TRBJ2-3; 7 bases line up with TRBD2. CDR3 size: 13 residues. V trimming: 5 bases; J trimming: 6 bases; junction bases outside the gene matches: 8. CDR1 and CDR2 (germline): SQVTM, ANQGSEA.

The chain employs TRBV7-3 and TRBJ1-6; TRBD1 aligns across 10 bases. Germline assignment: CDR1 SGHTA and CDR2 FQGTGA. The CDR3 length is 14 residues. The junction had 5 bases not matched to a gene; V was cut back by 5 bases and J by 10 bases. The CDR3 loop reads CASSIDRGQSPLHF. CDR3 nucleotides: TGTGCCAGCAGCATCGACAGGGGGCAATCACCCCTCCACTTT.

The genes are TRBV11-2 and TRBJ1-2; 7 bases are a match to TRBD1. Looked up from germline, CDR1 is SGHAT and CDR2 is FQNNGV. The CDR3 length is 14 residues. V was clipped by 2 bases and J by 7 bases; unmatched bases: 7. The CDR3 region is CASSLNRGLFGYTF. The CDR3 DNA reads TGTGCCAGCAGCTTAAACAGGGGCCTATTTGGCTACACCTTC.

The genes are TRBV5-1 and TRBJ1-2, with TRBD1 matching 7 bases. The germline gives CDR1 SGHRS, CDR2 YFSETQ. Germline trimming cut 2 bases from V and 0 bases from J; bases unmatched to any gene: 4. The CDR3 covers 15 residues. The CDR3 loop is CASSFRTGANYGYTF. The CDR3, as DNA: TGCGCCAGCAGCTTCCGGACAGGAGCTAACTATGGCTACACCTTC. The full variable domain, rest sourced from reference TRBV5-1 and TRBJ1-2, is KAGVTQTPRYLIKTRGQQVTLSCSPISGHRSVSWYQQTPGQGLQFLFEYFSETQRNKGNFPGRFSGRQFSNSRSEMNVSTLELGDSALYLCASSFRTGANYGYTFGSGTRLTVV.

The chain uses TRBV5-1 and TRBJ1-2; maybe TRBD1 (6 bases). The germline V gene has CDR1 SGHRS and CDR2 YFSETQ. This CDR3 has 13 amino acids. Trimming removed 3 bases at V and 4 bases at J, with 10 bases between. CDR3: CASSSTGRYGYTF. As DNA, the CDR3 is TGCGCCAGCAGCTCGACAGGTCGCTATGGCTACACCTTC.

The V gene is TRBV5-1, the J gene TRBJ2-1; 8 nucleotides align to TRBD2. The CDR3 is 16 residues long. The V and J ends lost 3 bases and 5 bases, in that order; junction bases with no gene match: 10. Germline lookup yields CDR1 SGHRS and CDR2 YFSETQ. DNA for the CDR3: TGCGCCAGCAGCTCGCTTCCGGGACTAGGGAACAATGAGCAGTTCTTC. Translation gives CASSSLPGLGNNEQFF.

The chain recombines TRBV6-5 with TRBJ2-2; 10 nucleotides agree with TRBD1. CDR3 length: 15 amino acids. The V and J ends lost 4 bases and 3 bases, in that order; junction bases with no gene match: 2. Germline CDR1 and CDR2: MNHEY and SVGAGI. The CDR3 reads CASSSGQGDTGELFF. CDR3 nucleotides: TGTGCCAGCAGTTCCGGACAGGGGGACACCGGGGAGCTGTTTTTT.

This chain joins TRBV28 and TRBJ2-7; D is unclear. Per the germline V gene, CDR1 is MDHEN and CDR2 is SYDVKM. With 3 bases removed from V and 0 bases from J, the gap between germline ends came to 9 bases. CDR3 length equals 14 residues. The CDR3: CASSLGSLSYEQYF. In DNA form, the CDR3 reads TGTGCCAGCAGTTTGGGCAGTCTCTCCTACGAGCAGTACTTC. The full variable domain, in which reference TRBV28 and TRBJ2-7 provide the parts outside the CDR3, is DVKVTQSSRYLVKRTGEKVFLECVQDMDHENMFWYRQDPGLGLRLIYFSYDVKMKEKGDIPEGYSVSREKKERFSLILESASTNQTSMYLCASSLGSLSYEQYFGPGTRLTVT.

This clone was counted between two and nine times. This chain connects TRBV7-8 to TRBJ1-5; D is unclear. Germline values: CDR1 SGHVS, CDR2 FQNEAQ. V lost 5 bases to trimming and J lost 2 bases, with 10 bases between them. The CDR3 loop spans 14 amino acids. CDR3 sequence: CASSPTSGNQPQHF. The CDR3 region has the DNA TGTGCCAGCAGCCCTACCTCGGGCAATCAGCCCCAGCATTTT.

The chain is built from TRBV11-3 and TRBJ1-1, with D possibly matching TRBD1 (5 bases). Trimming pared 7 bases from V and 3 bases from J, leaving 21 bases between. Germline assignment: CDR1 SGHNT and CDR2 YENEEA. The CDR3 loop spans 16 amino acids. For the CDR3, the DNA is TGTGCCAGCAACGGGTTTCTAGGCGCGGGGGACACTGAAGCTTTCTTT. Amino acids: CASNGFLGAGDTEAFF.

The chain couples TRBV28 to TRBJ2-5; TRBD2 is a possible D gene (6 bases). V was cut by 10 bases and J by 2 bases, with 17 bases left in between. CDR1 and CDR2 (germline): MDHEN, SYDVKM. The CDR3 runs to 14 residues. The CDR3: CAIDRGVAQETQYF. The CDR3 region has the DNA TGTGCCATCGACCGCGGGGTAGCGCAAGAGACCCAGTACTTC.

The CDR3 bases are TGTGCCAGCAGCTTAGCTTTAACCTACGAGCAGTACTTC. Protein sequence: CASSLALTYEQYF. The V and J genes are TRBV11-2 and TRBJ2-7; no clear D gene. V gave up 1 base and J gave up 2 bases, with 6 bases separating them. Looked up from germline, CDR1 is SGHAT and CDR2 is FQNNGV. The CDR3 loop spans 13 amino acids.

The genes are TRBV5-1 and TRBJ2-7, with D possibly being TRBD2 (5 bases). In germline, CDR1 is SGHRS, CDR2 YFSETQ. The V gene lost 1 base and the J gene lost 3 bases, with 14 bases spanning the gap. The CDR3 consists of 15 residues. The DNA for the CDR3 is TGCGCCAGCAGCTTGATCACGGCTAGCTTCTACGAGCAGTACTTC. This codes for CASSLITASFYEQYF. Full variable domain (missing parts from reference TRBV5-1 and TRBJ2-7): KAGVTQTPRYLIKTRGQQVTLSCSPISGHRSVSWYQQTPGQGLQFLFEYFSETQRNKGNFPGRFSGRQFSNSRSEMNVSTLELGDSALYLCASSLITASFYEQYFGPGTRLTVT.

J is TRBJ1-6 and V is TRBV10-3, with a tentative D call TRBD1 (6 bases). CDR3 length: 14 amino acids. Germline CDR1 is ENHRY and CDR2 is SYGVKD. The ends were cut back, 3 bases at V and 5 bases at J, with 8 bases in the middle. The CDR3 reads CAISDWGHNSPLHF. The CDR3 DNA reads as TGTGCCATCAGTGACTGGGGGCATAATTCACCCCTCCACTTT.

The V and J genes are TRBV6-1 and TRBJ1-3, with TRBD1 as a possible D gene (6 bases). Trimming shortened V by 2 bases and J by 4 bases, and 12 bases separated the two germline ends. The CDR3 contains 15 residues. Germline-derived CDR1 and CDR2 are MNHNS and SASEGT. In DNA form, the CDR3 reads TGTGCCAGCAGTGAACCGCAGGGGTTCGGAAACACCATATATTTT. It specifies CASSEPQGFGNTIYF.

This clone came up once. The chain carries TRBV5-1 and TRBJ1-1, with 9 bases that match TRBD1. V shed 1 base, J shed 6 bases, and the junction held 10 bases outside the gene matches. CDR1 SGHRS and CDR2 YFSETQ come from the germline V gene. The CDR3 is 16 amino acids. In DNA form, the CDR3 reads TGCGCCAGCAGCTTGATCCCCGGACAGGGGATCGCTGAAGCTTTCTTT. Its translation is CASSLIPGQGIAEAFF.

The chain uses TRBV2 and TRBJ1-2, with a tentative D call TRBD1 (6 bases). The CDR3 loop spans 15 amino acids. V lost 6 bases, J lost 4 bases, and 18 bases lay in between. Germline CDR1 is SNHLY and CDR2 is FYNNEI. Here the CDR3 reads CASSAGRGGSYGYTF. CDR3 in DNA: TGTGCCAGCAGCGCCGGCAGGGGCGGGAGCTATGGCTACACCTTC.

This clone was recorded once. V usage is TRBV28 and J usage is TRBJ1-5; 7 bases match TRBD1. The CDR3 runs 18 residues. Losses at the gene ends were 5 bases for V and 7 bases for J; bases not matched to a gene: 20. The V gene's germline CDR1 is MDHEN and CDR2 SYDVKM. CDR3: CASSLPRGQGDGLQPQHF. The CDR3 DNA sequence: TGTGCCAGCAGTCTTCCCCGCGGGCAGGGGGATGGGTTGCAGCCCCAGCATTTT.

The J gene is TRBJ2-3, the V gene TRBV5-1; perhaps TRBD2 as D (5 bases). The CDR3 totals 16 residues. The germline V gene has CDR1 SGHRS and CDR2 YFSETQ. The V and J ends lost 7 bases and 0 bases respectively, with 18 bases between them. The CDR3 is CASGNGVPISTDTQYF. CDR3 DNA sequence: TGCGCCAGCGGCAACGGGGTCCCGATTAGCACAGATACGCAGTATTTT.

This clone was observed a handful of times. The chain has TRBV7-6 and TRBJ2-2; the match to TRBD1 covers 10 bases. This CDR3 region has 15 residues. The V gene's germline CDR1 is SGHVS and CDR2 FNYEAQ. V shed 3 bases, J shed 7 bases, and the junction held 5 bases outside the gene matches. CDR3 sequence (DNA): TGTGCCAGCAGCTTGGGGACAGGGGTCCACGGGGAGCTGTTTTTT. It specifies CASSLGTGVHGELFF.

The CDR3 is CASSIDFGPRAPKNSPLHF. The CDR3 DNA follows: TGTGCCAGTAGTATAGATTTTGGGCCCAGGGCCCCAAAAAATTCACCCCTCCACTTT. The rearrangement links TRBV19 to TRBJ1-6, with D possibly TRBD1 on 5 matching bases. Trimming shortened V by 0 bases and J by 7 bases, and 22 bases separated the two germline ends. Per the germline V gene, CDR1 is LNHDA and CDR2 is SQIVND (reference sequence). The CDR3 consists of 19 residues.

The chain combines TRBV6-6 with TRBJ2-1, with 7 bases matching TRBD1. The germline V gene encodes CDR1 MNHNY and CDR2 SVGAGI (reference sequence). This CDR3 is 16 amino acids long. J lost 2 bases, V lost 4 bases, and 8 bases had no gene match. The CDR3 DNA follows: TGTGCCAGCAGTTTTTGGGGACAGCCTCCCTACAATGAGCAGTTCTTC. Amino acid sequence: CASSFWGQPPYNEQFF.